The rows below give T cell receptor beta chains drawn from one sample of a study of cytomegalovirus exposure and HLA in healthy donors. Some clones are missing from TCRdb's copy, which holds only in-frame ones; the method was immunoSEQ multiplex PCR. The sample has 150,000 or so clones; 85% are singletons. Material for sequencing was PBMCs. The receptors shown here come from a man aged 25-40 years in good health and CMV-seropositive. Both conserved end residues are part of each CDR3. The D gene is left open where the match is weak. Only some rows state a clone size, as once, few, many or a class for expanded clones.

CDR3 DNA,CDR3 protein,V gene,D gene,J gene,clone size
TGTGCCAGCAGCCCTCAACAGGCAGACACTGAAGCTTTCTTT,CASSPQQADTEAFF,TRBV14,.,TRBJ1-1,.
TGTGCCAGTAGTATACACCACGGACAGTTACCTTACGAGCAGTACTTC,CASSIHHGQLPYEQYF,TRBV19,.,TRBJ2-7,once
TGTGCCAGCAGCCTCTGGACAGGGGGCTTCGCTGAAGCTTTCTTT,CASSLWTGGFAEAFF,TRBV9,TRBD1,TRBJ1-1,.
TGTGCCAGCAGCCAAGGACCGCGGGGGGATGTTCGTGGCTACACCTTC,CASSQGPRGDVRGYTF,TRBV14,.,TRBJ1-2,.
TGCAGCGTTGATGCAGGTCGCTATGGCTACACCTTC,CSVDAGRYGYTF,TRBV29-1,.,TRBJ1-2,.
TGCAGCGTTGAAGATCTAGGGACAGACCTTTATGGCTACACCTTC,CSVEDLGTDLYGYTF,TRBV29-1,TRBD1,TRBJ1-2,.
TGTGCCAGCAGCTTAGGCCCACTAGCGGGGGATCAAGAGACCCAGTACTTC,CASSLGPLAGDQETQYF,TRBV7-2,TRBD2,TRBJ2-5,.
TGTGCCAGCAGCGTAATCTCCGGGGAGCTGTTTTTT,CASSVISGELFF,TRBV9,.,TRBJ2-2,few
TGTGCCAGCAGCCGGACAGGGATTGATTCACCCCTCCACTTT,CASSRTGIDSPLHF,TRBV7-2,TRBD1,TRBJ1-6,few
TGTGCCAGCAGCGGGAGCCGAAGTGAGACCCAGTACTTC,CASSGSRSETQYF,TRBV9,.,TRBJ2-5,.
TGTGCCAGCAGCGTAGGCCCCGGCAGGGGGCTGAATCAGCCCCAGCATTTT,CASSVGPGRGLNQPQHF,TRBV9,TRBD1,TRBJ1-5,.
TGTGCCAGCTCACTCGGACAGGGTGGTTCTACTGAAGCTTTCTTT,CASSLGQGGSTEAFF,TRBV18,TRBD1,TRBJ1-1,.
TGCGCCAGCAGCCCTACTCAGGGAGGTGGCTACACCTTC,CASSPTQGGGYTF,TRBV4-1,.,TRBJ1-2,.
TGTGCCAGCAGTCTCCGACAGGGGAGTGAGCAGTTCTTC,CASSLRQGSEQFF,TRBV2,TRBD1,TRBJ2-1,.
TGTGCCAGCAGCTTGACGACAGTCAACTATGGCTACACCTTC,CASSLTTVNYGYTF,TRBV7-9,.,TRBJ1-2,.
TGTGCCAGCAGTTTATCGCTGACAGGGGGCGAGTACACTGAAGCTTTCTTT,CASSLSLTGGEYTEAFF,TRBV27,TRBD1,TRBJ1-1,once
TGTGCCAGCAGCCACACGCTGGGGGGTTCACCCCTCCACTTT,CASSHTLGGSPLHF,TRBV7-2,.,TRBJ1-6,.
TGCAGCGTAGAAGACGGAGCCTATGGCTACACCTTC,CSVEDGAYGYTF,TRBV29-1,.,TRBJ1-2,.
TGTGCCAGCAGCTCTGGGCCGCTAGCCACCTACGAGCAGTACTTC,CASSSGPLATYEQYF,TRBV5-4,.,TRBJ2-7,.
TGTGCCAGCAGCTTCACAGGGACCTATGGCTACACCTTC,CASSFTGTYGYTF,TRBV7-2,.,TRBJ1-2,.
TGCGCCAGCAGCCAAGATATCATAGGACAGTACTATGGCTACACCTTC,CASSQDIIGQYYGYTF,TRBV4-3,.,TRBJ1-2,.
TGTGCCAGTAGTACCCCCATGGGGGGGAGCACAGATACGCAGTATTTT,CASSTPMGGSTDTQYF,TRBV19,TRBD2,TRBJ2-3,.